A selection of T cell receptor beta chains follows, all from one sample in a study of blood T cell repertoires in COVID-19. Sequenced by immunoSEQ multiplex PCR; TCRdb stores in-frame clones only, minus some. Of fewer than 45,000 clones in the sample, 65% to 80% were seen once. Sequences were obtained from peripheral blood. The receptors come from a man aged 60 to 75 with active COVID-19. Both conserved end residues are part of each CDR3. Fields, in order: clone size, J gene, V gene, D gene, CDR3 DNA, CDR3 protein. D genes are given only for firm matches. A row's size may be missing; if present it is once, few, many or a size class.

clone_size: -; j_call: TRBJ2-5; v_call: TRBV2; d_call: TRBD1; cdr3_nt: TGTGCCAGCAGTGAAGCGACAGGGATGAGAGAGACCCAGTACTTC; cdr3_aa: CASSEATGMRETQYF
clone_size: -; j_call: TRBJ1-1; v_call: TRBV19; d_call: TRBD1; cdr3_nt: TGTGCCAGTATCCCGGGACAGGTGATATCCGAAGCTTTCTTT; cdr3_aa: CASIPGQVISEAFF
clone_size: -; j_call: TRBJ1-2; v_call: TRBV30; d_call: -; cdr3_nt: TGTGCCTGGAGTACAAACGACGGGTTCTATGGCTACACCTTC; cdr3_aa: CAWSTNDGFYGYTF
clone_size: -; j_call: TRBJ2-7; v_call: TRBV4-3; d_call: TRBD1; cdr3_nt: TGCGCCAGCAGCCCATCGGACAGGGGAGCCTACGAGCAGTACTTC; cdr3_aa: CASSPSDRGAYEQYF
clone_size: -; j_call: TRBJ2-6; v_call: TRBV23-1; d_call: -; cdr3_nt: TGCGCCAGCAGTCGTCGGGACACTGGGGCCAACGTCCTGACTTTC; cdr3_aa: CASSRRDTGANVLTF
clone_size: few; j_call: TRBJ1-2; v_call: TRBV2; d_call: -; cdr3_nt: TGTGCCAGCACCCGAACCGCAGGGGTCTATGGCTACACCTTC; cdr3_aa: CASTRTAGVYGYTF
clone_size: -; j_call: TRBJ2-2; v_call: TRBV7-8; d_call: -; cdr3_nt: TGTGCCAGCAGTTTGGTGGGGGCTTCCGGGGAGCTGTTTTTT; cdr3_aa: CASSLVGASGELFF
clone_size: -; j_call: TRBJ2-4; v_call: TRBV3-1/TRBV3-2; d_call: TRBD1; cdr3_nt: TGTGCCAGCAGCCTCGGGACAGGGGGAAACATTCAGTACTTC; cdr3_aa: CASSLGTGGNIQYF
clone_size: -; j_call: TRBJ1-2; v_call: TRBV19; d_call: TRBD1; cdr3_nt: TGTGCCAGTAGTATAGAAACAGGGGAAAGCTACACCTTC; cdr3_aa: CASSIETGESYTF
clone_size: -; j_call: TRBJ1-4; v_call: TRBV4-3; d_call: TRBD1; cdr3_nt: TGCGCCAGCAGCCAGGAGACAGGGGTACGAGAAAAACTGTTTTTT; cdr3_aa: CASSQETGVREKLFF
clone_size: once; j_call: TRBJ1-1; v_call: TRBV10-3; d_call: -; cdr3_nt: TGTGCCTCGCTAGGCGGCATGAACACTGAAGCTTTCTTT; cdr3_aa: CASLGGMNTEAFF
clone_size: -; j_call: TRBJ1-4; v_call: TRBV7-2; d_call: -; cdr3_nt: TGTGCCAGCAGCTCATCACGAGGTCTAATAACTAATGAAAAACTGTTTTTT; cdr3_aa: CASSSSRGLITNEKLFF
clone_size: -; j_call: TRBJ2-3; v_call: TRBV5-4; d_call: TRBD2; cdr3_nt: TGTGCCAGCAGTCGCCTAGCGGGGGGAAGCACAGATACGCAGTATTTT; cdr3_aa: CASSRLAGGSTDTQYF
clone_size: -; j_call: TRBJ2-7; v_call: TRBV7-6; d_call: TRBD1; cdr3_nt: TGTGCCAGCAGCAACTTACCCAGGGGGAACTACGAGCAGTACTTC; cdr3_aa: CASSNLPRGNYEQYF
clone_size: -; j_call: TRBJ1-5; v_call: TRBV5-3; d_call: -; cdr3_nt: TGTGCCAGAAGCTTGCCTATTCAGCCCCAGCATTTT; cdr3_aa: CARSLPIQPQHF
clone_size: -; j_call: TRBJ1-2; v_call: TRBV15; d_call: -; cdr3_nt: TGTGCCACCAGCAGCGGAGCACAGGGCCTGGGGGGCTACACCTTC; cdr3_aa: CATSSGAQGLGGYTF
clone_size: -; j_call: TRBJ1-1; v_call: TRBV30; d_call: -; cdr3_nt: TGTGCCTGGACAACAGGGCGGAACACTGAAGCTTTCTTT; cdr3_aa: CAWTTGRNTEAFF
clone_size: -; j_call: TRBJ1-6; v_call: TRBV28; d_call: -; cdr3_nt: TGTGCCAGCCGACAGGCCTATAATTCACCCCTCCACTTT; cdr3_aa: CASRQAYNSPLHF
clone_size: -; j_call: TRBJ2-7; v_call: TRBV7-9; d_call: TRBD1; cdr3_nt: TGTGCCAGCAGTCCTAATACCGGGACAGGCTACGAGCAGTACTTC; cdr3_aa: CASSPNTGTGYEQYF
clone_size: -; j_call: TRBJ1-6; v_call: TRBV19; d_call: -; cdr3_nt: TGTGCCAGTAGTATAGGAGGGAATGTTTCACCCCTCCACTTT; cdr3_aa: CASSIGGNVSPLHF
clone_size: -; j_call: TRBJ1-5; v_call: TRBV6-6; d_call: TRBD1; cdr3_nt: TGTGCCAGCAGGCCCGGACAGGACAATCAGCCCCAGCATTTT; cdr3_aa: CASRPGQDNQPQHF
clone_size: -; j_call: TRBJ2-7; v_call: TRBV12-5; d_call: -; cdr3_nt: TGTGCTAGTGGTTTGGGCAGGCAACCCTACGAGCAGTACTTC; cdr3_aa: CASGLGRQPYEQYF